A single sample gave rise to the 16 T cell receptor beta chains below, sequenced in a study of T cell repertoires in cytomegalovirus infection. TCRdb independently ran MiXCR on the reads; one entry per CDR3 protein. The sample includes roughly 500,000 distinct CDR3 sequences, more than 15% of them seen just once. Sample: CD8+ T cells from PBMCs. Receptors originate from a human donor in good health (CMV status not recorded). Some clones in this sample may be carry-over from other donors' samples.

This clonotype was seen a handful of times. This chain uses TRBV28 with TRBJ2-3, with 7 nucleotides matching TRBD2. After removal of 6 bases from V and 9 bases from J, the junction contained 18 bases not matched to a gene. In germline, CDR1 is MDHEN, CDR2 SYDVKM. The CDR3 is 16 residues long. The CDR3: CASRNPSGAPARTQYF. The CDR3 nucleotides read TGTGCCAGCAGAAACCCTAGCGGTGCCCCCGCGAGGACGCAGTATTTT. Full variable domain (rest looked up from reference TRBV28 and TRBJ2-3): DVKVTQSSRYLVKRTGEKVFLECVQDMDHENMFWYRQDPGLGLRLIYFSYDVKMKEKGDIPEGYSVSREKKERFSLILESASTNQTSMYLCASRNPSGAPARTQYFGPGTRLTVL.

This clonotype was counted at least ten times. The chain is built from TRBV7-9 and TRBJ1-2; 7 bases are shared with TRBD1. Germline V gene lookup returns CDR1 SEHNR and CDR2 FQNEAQ (reference sequence). V gave up 7 bases and J gave up 0 bases; unmatched junction bases: 11. The CDR3 length is 16 residues. The CDR3 here is CASTPPTGATNYGYTF. The CDR3 DNA reads TGTGCCAGCACCCCACCAACAGGGGCCACTAACTATGGCTACACCTTC.

The CDR3 loop reads CSARIRQESYNQPQHF. The CDR3 nucleotides are TGCAGTGCTAGAATTCGACAGGAATCCTACAATCAGCCCCAGCATTTT. This chain joins TRBV20-1 and TRBJ1-5; TRBD1 is a possible D gene (6 bases). Germline loops: CDR1 DFQATT, CDR2 SNEGSKA (reference sequence). There are 16 residues in the CDR3. The ends were cut back, 2 bases at V and 3 bases at J, with 17 bases in the middle.

The table lists this clonotype with many counts. The CDR3 DNA reads as TGTGCCAGCAGCTCACCCCTAGGGGTTATGAACACTGAAGCTTTCTTT. The encoded protein is CASSSPLGVMNTEAFF. The rearrangement uses TRBV7-9 and TRBJ1-1, with a tentative D call TRBD1 (5 bases). Germline lookup yields CDR1 SEHNR and CDR2 FQNEAQ (reference sequence). V was shortened by 4 bases and J by 0 bases, with 15 bases between the two germline ends. The CDR3 consists of 16 residues.

The sample holds many counts of this clonotype. The rearrangement links TRBV7-9 to TRBJ1-1, with D perhaps TRBD1 (5 bases). Germline V gene data show CDR1 as SEHNR and CDR2 as FQNEAQ (reference sequence). This CDR3 contains 14 residues. V lost 3 bases, J lost 6 bases, and 14 bases lay in between. CDR3 DNA sequence: TGTGCCAGCAGCTTTAGGCCATGGGGGGCTGAAGCTTTCTTT. The encoded protein is CASSFRPWGAEAFF.

V gene TRBV24-1 combines with J gene TRBJ2-1; D assignment may be TRBD1 or TRBD2 (6 bases each). V lost 4 bases and J lost 6, with 15 bases in between. The length of the CDR3 is 15 residues. Germline V gene sequence: CDR1 KGHDR, CDR2 SFDVKD. The CDR3 spells CATSENREAGNEQFF. The CDR3 coding sequence is TGTGCCACCAGTGAGAACAGGGAGGCGGGCAATGAGCAGTTCTTC.

Concerning this clonotype itself: A read error may account for a junction end that differs from germline. The rearrangement uses TRBV7-2 and TRBJ2-7; D is ambiguous. Germline CDR1 reads SGHTA; CDR2 reads FQGNSA. CDR3 length: 14 residues. Here the CDR3 reads CASSLEPYIYETYF. The CDR3 DNA is TGTGCAAGCAGCTTAGAGCCATATATCTACGAGACGTACTTC.

This clonotype has a count of ten or more. V and J are TRBV27 and TRBJ2-7; TRBD1 might be the D (6 bases). Trimming left V 4 bases short and J 6 bases short, with 16 bases between. The CDR3 runs to 14 residues. Germline CDR1 and CDR2: MNHEY and SMNVEV (reference sequence). CDR3 amino acids: CASSYYSDSVEQYF. The CDR3 nucleotides are TGTGCCAGCAGTTACTACTCGGACAGTGTCGAGCAGTACTTC.

The rearrangement joins TRBV9 to TRBJ1-2; 8 positions match TRBD1. The V and J ends lost 0 bases and 0 bases, in that order; junction bases with no gene match: 4. Germline loops: CDR1 SGDLS, CDR2 YYNGEE. The CDR3 loop spans 16 amino acids. The CDR3, as DNA: TGTGCCAGCAGCGTAGCGCTCAGGGGGCCTAACTATGGCTACACCTTC. Its protein is CASSVALRGPNYGYTF. The entire variable domain, with the rest obtained from reference TRBV9 and TRBJ1-2, is as follows: DSGVTQTPKHLITATGQRVTLRCSPRSGDLSVYWYQQSLDQGLQFLIQYYNGEERAKGNILERFSAQQFPDLHSELNLSSLELGDSALYFCASSVALRGPNYGYTFGSGTRLTVV.

This clonotype turned up a few times. V gene TRBV5-1 combines with J gene TRBJ2-5; no firm D call. CDR1 is SGHRS and CDR2 is YFSETQ in the germline V gene. The CDR3 contains 15 residues. V shed 3 bases and J shed 2 bases, with 14 bases lying between them. CDR3 protein: CASSSGTSRQETQYF. In nucleotides, the CDR3 is TGCGCCAGCAGCTCGGGCACGTCAAGACAAGAGACCCAGTACTTC.

This clonotype came up many times. This chain connects TRBV7-8 to TRBJ1-2; D is uncertain. V gave up 4 bases and J gave up 5 bases, with 23 bases separating them. Germline CDR1 reads SGHVS; CDR2 reads FQNEAQ. The CDR3 runs 17 residues. CDR3 nucleotide sequence: TGTGCCAGCAGCTCGCGGGGAGAGGGCCCCGGAGTATATGGCTACACCTTC. Encoded protein: CASSSRGEGPGVYGYTF.

Details on this clonotype: A clone one base away is much larger, so this may be a read error. The rearrangement uses TRBV11-2 and TRBJ2-1; 10 nucleotides align to TRBD1. CDR1 SGHAT and CDR2 FQNNGV come from the germline V gene. This CDR3 comprises 16 residues. The CDR3 sequence: CTSSLSGTGVYNEQFF. CDR3 in DNA: TGTACCAGCAGCTTAAGCGGGACAGGGGTTTACAATGAGCAGTTCTTC.

This clonotype was observed a handful of times. This sequence joins TRBV5-1 and TRBJ2-7, with 7 bases fitting TRBD1. The trim removed 8 bases at V and 0 bases at J, leaving 14 bases unmatched. From germline, CDR1 is SGHRS and CDR2 YFSETQ. The CDR3 covers 16 residues. The chain's CDR3 is CASRTSTGPFSYEQYF. CDR3 nucleotides: TGCGCCAGTAGAACTTCGACAGGGCCGTTCTCCTACGAGCAGTACTTC. The full variable domain, completed using reference TRBV5-1 and TRBJ2-7, is KAGVTQTPRYLIKTRGQQVTLSCSPISGHRSVSWYQQTPGQGLQFLFEYFSETQRNKGNFPGRFSGRQFSNSRSEMNVSTLELGDSALYLCASRTSTGPFSYEQYFGPGTRLTVT.

CDR3 loop: CASSEGTTGDEQYF. The CDR3, as DNA: TGTGCCAGCAGTGAAGGCACTACCGGGGACGAGCAGTACTTC. The V call is TRBV25-1, the J call TRBJ2-7; TRBD2 is a possible D gene (5 bases). Trimming removed 2 bases at V and 5 bases at J, with 13 bases between. Germline loops: CDR1 MGHDK, CDR2 SYGVNS. There are 14 residues in the CDR3.

This clonotype was detected many times. The gene calls are TRBV7-2 and TRBJ2-1; D call uncertain. The CDR3 is 16 residues long. V gave up 6 bases and J gave up 0 bases, with 15 bases separating them. Germline V gene data show CDR1 as SGHTA and CDR2 as FQGNSA. The chain's CDR3 is CASSFFSSFSYNEQFF. The CDR3 coding sequence is TGTGCCAGCAGTTTCTTTAGCAGTTTCTCCTACAATGAGCAGTTCTTC.

This clonotype has a handful of counts. This chain connects TRBV2 to TRBJ2-5; D may be TRBD1 or TRBD2 (5 bases each). CDR1 is SNHLY, CDR2 FYNNEI, per germline. This CDR3 region has 14 residues. Deletions cut 2 bases from V and 7 bases from J, with 14 bases between. CDR3 loop: CASSEIAAGRTQYF. CDR3 in DNA: TGTGCCAGCAGTGAAATAGCCGCAGGGAGGACCCAGTACTTC.